This TCR beta chain was captured in a study of blood T cell repertoires in COVID-19. Study at large: PBMCs, B-cell-depleted T cells, or T cells were the source of the cDNA or gDNA that made up the material.

As handled by the study authors: The assay estimated nucleated cells by amplifying reference gene primers. Assay: immunoSEQ multiplex PCR; the TCRdb copy retains only in-frame clones and omits some. Clone size and the V and J calls come from that table; the DNA yielded D and trimming. The sample has a few hundred thousand clones, roughly nine tenths seen once. From germline, CDR1 is LNHDA and CDR2 SQIVND (reference sequence). The V gene lost 3 bases and the J gene lost 7 bases, with 10 bases spanning the gap. There are 14 residues in the CDR3. The sequence was obtained from a woman under 30 who had recovered from COVID-19. The J gene is TRBJ1-6, the V gene TRBV19; TRBD1 is a possible D gene (6 bases). Sequenced input: PBMCs or T cells enriched from blood (not recorded which). The CDR3 bases are TGTGCCAGTAGTATGAACAGGGTGAATTCACCCCTCCACTTT. Translated: CASSMNRVNSPLHF.